These 3 T cell receptor beta chains originate from one sample sequenced in a study of T cell responses to AZD1222 COVID-19 vaccine. Using immunoSEQ multiplex PCR, the repertoire was profiled, and TCRdb retains in-frame clones only, with some absent. The sample comprises 100,000 to 150,000 clones, approximately 85% of which are singletons, and about 1.5% rests with the top ten. This specimen consisted of peripheral blood, obtained on day 0 of AZD1222 vaccination. The receptors were gathered from an adult in good health.

The genes are TRBV5-1 and TRBJ1-4; tentative D call: TRBD1 (5 bases). The CDR3 length is 16 residues. Germline CDR1 SGHRS, CDR2 YFSETQ. Trimming shortened V by 0 bases and J by 8 bases, and 17 bases separated the two germline ends. CDR3 DNA: TGCGCCAGCAGCTTGGGTGTACGGGTTTGGGGCGAAAAACTGTTTTTT. Its translation: CASSLGVRVWGEKLFF.

This chain's CDR3 is CASRRDRANYGYTF. CDR3 DNA: TGTGCCAGCAGACGGGACAGAGCTAACTATGGCTACACCTTC. This chain joins TRBV6-5 and TRBJ1-2; 7 bases line up with TRBD1. Germline trimming cut 6 bases from V and 0 bases from J; bases unmatched to any gene: 4. Germline V lookup: CDR1 MNHEY, CDR2 SVGAGI. The CDR3 has 14 residues.

CDR3 protein: CASSPGLAGGYEQYF. CDR3 in DNA: TGTGCCAGCAGCCCGGGACTAGCGGGGGGTTACGAGCAGTACTTC. The chain recombines TRBV11-2 with TRBJ2-7, with TRBD2 matching 15 bases. V gave up 5 bases and J gave up 4 bases; unmatched junction bases: 3. Germline V gene lookup returns CDR1 SGHAT and CDR2 FQNNGV. The CDR3 consists of 15 residues.